One T cell receptor (beta chain) is described in this entry. These data come from a study of blood T cell repertoires in COVID-19. Study-wide background: COVID-19 samples, acute and convalescent, were from the United States, Italy and Spain. In each case, the material was cDNA or gDNA derived from T cells, B-cell-depleted T cells, or PBMCs.

The authors' processing: Estimation of nucleated cell counts was performed using reference gene primer amplification. Libraries were prepared by immunoSEQ multiplex PCR; TCRdb keeps only in-frame clonotypes and omits some of them. D and trimming were read from the DNA, whereas the V and J calls and clone size are those reported in that table. The table records hundreds of thousands of clones, approximately 85% of them present only once. This CDR3 region has 13 residues. The germline V and J ends were trimmed by 4 bases and 4 bases, with 11 bases remaining between them. Germline V CDR1 and CDR2: SGHNT, YYREEE (reference sequence).

The chain links TRBV5-4 to TRBJ1-2; the D gene is possibly TRBD1 (6 bases). The sequencing input was peripheral blood. The origin of this receptor is a man aged 50-60 years with active or convalescent COVID-19. The CDR3 is CASSATGSYGYTF. In DNA form, the CDR3 reads TGTGCCAGCAGCGCGACAGGTAGCTATGGCTACACCTTC.